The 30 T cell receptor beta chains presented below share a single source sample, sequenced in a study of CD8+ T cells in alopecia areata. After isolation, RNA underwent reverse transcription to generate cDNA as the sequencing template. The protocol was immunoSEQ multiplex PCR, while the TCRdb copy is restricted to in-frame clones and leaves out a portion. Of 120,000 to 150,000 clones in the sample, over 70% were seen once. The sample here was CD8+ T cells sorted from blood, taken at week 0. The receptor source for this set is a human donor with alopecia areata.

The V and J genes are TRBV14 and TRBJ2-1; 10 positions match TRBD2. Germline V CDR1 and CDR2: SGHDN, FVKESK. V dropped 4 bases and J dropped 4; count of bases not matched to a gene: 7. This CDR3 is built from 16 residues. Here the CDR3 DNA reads TGTGCCAGCAGCCTCTCTCCGGGACTAGCGTACAATGAGCAGTTCTTC. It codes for CASSLSPGLAYNEQFF. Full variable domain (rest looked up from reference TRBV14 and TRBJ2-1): EAGVTQFPSHSVIEKGQTVTLRCDPISGHDNLYWYRRVMGKEIKFLLHFVKESKQDESGMPNNRFLAERTGGTYSTLKVQPAELEDSGVYFCASSLSPGLAYNEQFFGPGTRLTVL.

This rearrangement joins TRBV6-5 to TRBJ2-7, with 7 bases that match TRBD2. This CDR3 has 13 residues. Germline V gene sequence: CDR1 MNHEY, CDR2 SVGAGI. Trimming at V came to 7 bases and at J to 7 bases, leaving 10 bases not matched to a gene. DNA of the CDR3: TGTGCCAGCACTACCGGGACTATGGAGGAGCAGTACTTC. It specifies CASTTGTMEEQYF.

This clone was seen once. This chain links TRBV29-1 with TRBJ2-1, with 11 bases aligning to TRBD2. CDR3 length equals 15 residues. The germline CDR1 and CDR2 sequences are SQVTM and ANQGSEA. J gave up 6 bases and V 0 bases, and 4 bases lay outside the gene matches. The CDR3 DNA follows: TGCAGCGTTGAAGATAGCGGGAGGGCCATCAATGAGCAGTTCTTC. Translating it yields CSVEDSGRAINEQFF.

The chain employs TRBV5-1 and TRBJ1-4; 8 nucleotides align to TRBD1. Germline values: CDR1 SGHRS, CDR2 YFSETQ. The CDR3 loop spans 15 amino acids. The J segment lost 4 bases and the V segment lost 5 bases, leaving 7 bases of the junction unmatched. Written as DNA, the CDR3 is TGCGCCAGCAGTTTCGGACAGGGAGGTAATGAAAAACTGTTTTTT. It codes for CASSFGQGGNEKLFF.

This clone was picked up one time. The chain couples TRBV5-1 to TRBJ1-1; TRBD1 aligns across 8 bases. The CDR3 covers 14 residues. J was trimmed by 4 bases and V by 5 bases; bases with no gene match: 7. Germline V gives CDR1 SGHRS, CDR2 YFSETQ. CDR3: CASSRTGMVTEAFF. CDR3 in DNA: TGCGCCAGCAGTAGGACAGGGATGGTCACTGAAGCTTTCTTT. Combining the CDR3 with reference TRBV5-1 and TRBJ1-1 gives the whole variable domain KAGVTQTPRYLIKTRGQQVTLSCSPISGHRSVSWYQQTPGQGLQFLFEYFSETQRNKGNFPGRFSGRQFSNSRSEMNVSTLELGDSALYLCASSRTGMVTEAFFGQGTRLTVV.

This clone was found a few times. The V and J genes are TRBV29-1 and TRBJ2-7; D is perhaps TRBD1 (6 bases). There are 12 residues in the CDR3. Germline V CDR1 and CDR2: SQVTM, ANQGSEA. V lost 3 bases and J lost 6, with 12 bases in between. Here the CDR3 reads CSVDLTGLEQYF. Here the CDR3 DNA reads TGCAGCGTTGACCTGACAGGTCTCGAGCAGTACTTC.

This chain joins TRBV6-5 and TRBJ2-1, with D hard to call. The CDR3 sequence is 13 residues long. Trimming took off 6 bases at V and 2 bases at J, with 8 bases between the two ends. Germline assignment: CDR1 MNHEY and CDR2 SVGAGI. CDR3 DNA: TGTGCCAGCAGCCTAAGCGCCTACAATGAGCAGTTCTTC. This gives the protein CASSLSAYNEQFF.

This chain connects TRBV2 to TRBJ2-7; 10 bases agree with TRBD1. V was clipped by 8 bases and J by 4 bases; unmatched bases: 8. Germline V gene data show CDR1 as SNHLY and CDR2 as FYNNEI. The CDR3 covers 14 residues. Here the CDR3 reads CASVGRDRGYEQYF. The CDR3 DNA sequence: TGTGCCAGCGTGGGGAGGGACAGGGGATACGAGCAGTACTTC.

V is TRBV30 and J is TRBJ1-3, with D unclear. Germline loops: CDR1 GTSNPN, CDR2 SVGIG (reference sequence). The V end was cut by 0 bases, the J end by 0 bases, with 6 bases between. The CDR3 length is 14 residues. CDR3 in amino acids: CAWSVMVSGNTIYF. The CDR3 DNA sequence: TGTGCCTGGAGTGTCATGGTCTCTGGAAACACCATATATTTT.

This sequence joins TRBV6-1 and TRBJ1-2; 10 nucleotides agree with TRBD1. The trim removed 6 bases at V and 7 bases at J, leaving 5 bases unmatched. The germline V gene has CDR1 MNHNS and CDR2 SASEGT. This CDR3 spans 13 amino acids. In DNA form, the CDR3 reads TGTGCCAGCAGCGAGACAGGGGGCGGTGGCTACACCTTC. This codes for CASSETGGGGYTF.

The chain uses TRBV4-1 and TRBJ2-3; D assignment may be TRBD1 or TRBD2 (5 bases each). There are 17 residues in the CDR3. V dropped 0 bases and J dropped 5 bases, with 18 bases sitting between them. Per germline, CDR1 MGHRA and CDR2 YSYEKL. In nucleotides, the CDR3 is TGCGCCAGCAGCCAAGATTTGGGGGAGATGGTGGGAGATACGCAGTATTTT. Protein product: CASSQDLGEMVGDTQYF.

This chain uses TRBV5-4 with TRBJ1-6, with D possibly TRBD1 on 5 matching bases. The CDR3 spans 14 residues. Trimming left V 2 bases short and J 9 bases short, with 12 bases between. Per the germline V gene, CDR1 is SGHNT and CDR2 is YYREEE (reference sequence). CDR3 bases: TGTGCCAGCAGCTTTGGGGACGTCCGTTCACCCCTCCACTTT. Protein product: CASSFGDVRSPLHF.

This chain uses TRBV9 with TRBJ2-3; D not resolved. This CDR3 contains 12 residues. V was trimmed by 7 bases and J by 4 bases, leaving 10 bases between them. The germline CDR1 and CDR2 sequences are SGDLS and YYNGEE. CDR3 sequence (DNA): TGTGCCAGCGAGTCTAGACCAGATACGCAGTATTTT. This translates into CASESRPDTQYF.

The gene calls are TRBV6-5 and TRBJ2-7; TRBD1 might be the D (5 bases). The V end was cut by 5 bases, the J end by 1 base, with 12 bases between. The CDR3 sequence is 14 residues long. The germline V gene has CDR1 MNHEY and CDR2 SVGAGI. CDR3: CASSQSQGSYEQYF. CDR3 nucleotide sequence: TGTGCCAGCAGTCAAAGCCAGGGATCCTACGAGCAGTACTTC.

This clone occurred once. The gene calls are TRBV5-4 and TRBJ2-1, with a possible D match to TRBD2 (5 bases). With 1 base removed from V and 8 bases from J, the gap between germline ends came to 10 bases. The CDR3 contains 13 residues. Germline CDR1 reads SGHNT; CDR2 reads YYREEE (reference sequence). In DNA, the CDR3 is TGTGCCAGCAGCTTGTCTGAGGGTTATGAGCAGTTCTTC. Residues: CASSLSEGYEQFF.

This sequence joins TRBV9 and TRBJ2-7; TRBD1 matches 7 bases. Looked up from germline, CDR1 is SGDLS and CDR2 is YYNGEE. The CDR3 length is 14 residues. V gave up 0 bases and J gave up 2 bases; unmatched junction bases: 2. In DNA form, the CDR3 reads TGTGCCAGCAGCGTAGGGACAGGACCCTACGAGCAGTACTTC. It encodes CASSVGTGPYEQYF.

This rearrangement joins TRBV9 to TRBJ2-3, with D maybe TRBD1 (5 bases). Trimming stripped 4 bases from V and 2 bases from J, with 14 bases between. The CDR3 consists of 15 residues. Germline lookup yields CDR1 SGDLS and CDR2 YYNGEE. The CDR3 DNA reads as TGTGCCAGCAGCCCCCAGGGCTGGGACACAGATACGCAGTATTTT. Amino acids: CASSPQGWDTDTQYF.

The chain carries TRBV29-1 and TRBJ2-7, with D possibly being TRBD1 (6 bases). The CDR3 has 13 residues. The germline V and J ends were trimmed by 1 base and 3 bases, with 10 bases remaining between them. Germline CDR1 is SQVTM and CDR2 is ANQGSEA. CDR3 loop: CSVEAEDSYEQYF. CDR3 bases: TGCAGCGTTGAAGCCGAGGACAGCTACGAGCAGTACTTC.

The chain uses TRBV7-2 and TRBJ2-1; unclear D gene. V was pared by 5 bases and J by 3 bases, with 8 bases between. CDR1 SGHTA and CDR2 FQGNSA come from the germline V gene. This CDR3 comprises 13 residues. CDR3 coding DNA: TGTGCCAGCAGCGAAGGAAGCTACAATGAGCAGTTCTTC. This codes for CASSEGSYNEQFF.

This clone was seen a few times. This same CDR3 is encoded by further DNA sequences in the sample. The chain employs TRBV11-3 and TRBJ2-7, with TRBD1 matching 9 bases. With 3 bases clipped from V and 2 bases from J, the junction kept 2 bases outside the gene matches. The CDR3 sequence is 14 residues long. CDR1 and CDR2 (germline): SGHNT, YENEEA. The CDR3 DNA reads TGTGCCAGCAGCTTGGGACAGGGCCCCTACGAGCAGTACTTC. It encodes CASSLGQGPYEQYF.

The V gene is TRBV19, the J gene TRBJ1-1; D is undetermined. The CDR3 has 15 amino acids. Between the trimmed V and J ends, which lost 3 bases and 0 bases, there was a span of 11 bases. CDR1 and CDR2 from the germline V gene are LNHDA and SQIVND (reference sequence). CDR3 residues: CASSIIGYMNTEAFF. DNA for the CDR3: TGTGCCAGTAGTATTATCGGATACATGAACACTGAAGCTTTCTTT.

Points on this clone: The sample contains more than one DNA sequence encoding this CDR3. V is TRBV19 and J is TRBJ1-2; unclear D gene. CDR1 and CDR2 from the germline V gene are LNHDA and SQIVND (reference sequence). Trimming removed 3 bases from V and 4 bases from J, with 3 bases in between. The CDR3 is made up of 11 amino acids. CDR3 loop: CASSIGYGYTF. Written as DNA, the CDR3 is TGTGCCAGTAGTATTGGCTATGGCTACACCTTC.

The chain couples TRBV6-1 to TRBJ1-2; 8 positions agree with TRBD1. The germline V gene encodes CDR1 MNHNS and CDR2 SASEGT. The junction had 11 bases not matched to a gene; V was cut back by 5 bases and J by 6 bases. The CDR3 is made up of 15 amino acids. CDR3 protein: CASSSGQGVVDGYTF. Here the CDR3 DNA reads TGTGCCAGCAGTTCCGGACAGGGCGTCGTTGATGGCTACACCTTC.

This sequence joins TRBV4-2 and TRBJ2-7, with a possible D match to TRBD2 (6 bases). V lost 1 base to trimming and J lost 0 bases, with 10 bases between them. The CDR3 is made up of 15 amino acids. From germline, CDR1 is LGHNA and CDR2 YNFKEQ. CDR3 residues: CASSQGISGSYEQYF. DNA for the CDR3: TGTGCCAGCAGCCAAGGGATTAGCGGCTCCTACGAGCAGTACTTC.

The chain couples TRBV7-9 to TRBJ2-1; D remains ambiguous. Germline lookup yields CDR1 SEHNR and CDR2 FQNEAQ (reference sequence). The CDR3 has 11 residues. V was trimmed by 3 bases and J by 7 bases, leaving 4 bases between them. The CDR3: CASSFENEQFF. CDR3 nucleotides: TGTGCCAGCAGCTTCGAGAATGAGCAGTTCTTC.

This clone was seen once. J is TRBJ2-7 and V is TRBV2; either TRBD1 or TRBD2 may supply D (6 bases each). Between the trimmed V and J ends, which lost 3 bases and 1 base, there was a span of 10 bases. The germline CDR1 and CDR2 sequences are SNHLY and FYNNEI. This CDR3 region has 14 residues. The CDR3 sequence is CASSDGGRSYEQYF. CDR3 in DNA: TGTGCCAGCAGTGACGGGGGCAGGTCCTACGAGCAGTACTTC. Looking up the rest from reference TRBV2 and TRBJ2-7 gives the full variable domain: EPEVTQTPSHQVTQMGQEVILRCVPISNHLYFYWYRQILGQKVEFLVSFYNNEISEKSEIFDDQFSVERPDGSNFTLKIRSTKLEDSAMYFCASSDGGRSYEQYFGPGTRLTVT.

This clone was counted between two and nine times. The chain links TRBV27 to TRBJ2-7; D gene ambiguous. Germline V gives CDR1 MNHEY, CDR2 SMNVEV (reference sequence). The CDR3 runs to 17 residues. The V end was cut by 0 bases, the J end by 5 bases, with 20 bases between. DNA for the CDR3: TGTGCCAGCAGTTTATCGTCTCTTGAAAGCCGGTACCACGAGCAGTACTTC. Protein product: CASSLSSLESRYHEQYF.

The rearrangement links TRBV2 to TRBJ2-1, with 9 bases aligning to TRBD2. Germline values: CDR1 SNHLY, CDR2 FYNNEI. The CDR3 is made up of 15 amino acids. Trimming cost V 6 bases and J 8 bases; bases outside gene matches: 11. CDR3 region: CASRAGTSYRDEQFF. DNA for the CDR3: TGTGCCAGCAGGGCCGGGACTAGCTACCGGGATGAGCAGTTCTTC.

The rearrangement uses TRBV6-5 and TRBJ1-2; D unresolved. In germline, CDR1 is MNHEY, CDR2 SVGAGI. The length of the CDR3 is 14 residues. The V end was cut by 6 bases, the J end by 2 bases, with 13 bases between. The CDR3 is CASSPPGLNYGYTF. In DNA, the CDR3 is TGTGCCAGCAGCCCCCCCGGTTTAAACTATGGCTACACCTTC.

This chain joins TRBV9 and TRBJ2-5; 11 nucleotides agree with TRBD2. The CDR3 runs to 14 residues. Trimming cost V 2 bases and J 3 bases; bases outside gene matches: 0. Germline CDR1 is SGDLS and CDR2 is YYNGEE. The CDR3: CASSVSGREETQYF. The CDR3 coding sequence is TGTGCCAGCAGCGTTAGCGGGAGGGAAGAGACCCAGTACTTC.